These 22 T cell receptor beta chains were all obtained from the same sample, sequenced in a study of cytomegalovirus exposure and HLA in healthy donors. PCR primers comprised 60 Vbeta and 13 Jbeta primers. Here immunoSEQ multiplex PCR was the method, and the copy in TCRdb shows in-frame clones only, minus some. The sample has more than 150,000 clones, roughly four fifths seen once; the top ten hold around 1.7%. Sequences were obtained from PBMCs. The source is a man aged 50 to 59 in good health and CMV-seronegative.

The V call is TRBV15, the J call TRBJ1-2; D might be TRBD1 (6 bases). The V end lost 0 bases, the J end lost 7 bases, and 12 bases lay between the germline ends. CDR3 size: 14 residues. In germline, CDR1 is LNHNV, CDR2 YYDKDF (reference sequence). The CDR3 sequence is CATSRDYTGSGYTF. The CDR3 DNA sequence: TGTGCCACCAGCAGAGATTATACAGGGTCTGGCTACACCTTC.

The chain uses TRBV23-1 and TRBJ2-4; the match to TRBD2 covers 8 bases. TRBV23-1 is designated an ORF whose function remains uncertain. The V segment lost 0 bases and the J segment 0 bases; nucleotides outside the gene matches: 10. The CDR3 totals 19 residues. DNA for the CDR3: TGCGCCAGCAGTCAATCCTCCGGGGGGGCCCAACTAGCCAAAAACATTCAGTACTTC. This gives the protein CASSQSSGGAQLAKNIQYF.

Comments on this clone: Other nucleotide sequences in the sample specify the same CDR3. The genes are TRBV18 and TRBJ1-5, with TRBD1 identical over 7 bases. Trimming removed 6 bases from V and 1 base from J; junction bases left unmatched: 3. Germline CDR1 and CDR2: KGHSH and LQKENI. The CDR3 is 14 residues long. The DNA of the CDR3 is TGTGCCAGCTCTCCGGACAGGAGCAATCAGCCCCAGCATTTT. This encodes CASSPDRSNQPQHF.

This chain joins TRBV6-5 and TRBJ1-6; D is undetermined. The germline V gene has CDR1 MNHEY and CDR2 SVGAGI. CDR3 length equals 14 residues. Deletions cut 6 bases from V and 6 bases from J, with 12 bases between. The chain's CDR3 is CASSPPRGNSPLHF. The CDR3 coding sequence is TGTGCCAGCAGCCCTCCGCGGGGTAATTCACCCCTCCACTTT.

The chain's CDR3 is CASSLGGSGRSGQYF. CDR3 bases: TGTGCCAGCAGCTTAGGCGGGAGTGGACGATCGGGGCAGTACTTC. This sequence joins TRBV7-9 and TRBJ2-7; 7 bases align to TRBD2. Trimming cost V 1 base and J 9 bases; bases outside gene matches: 12. Germline lookup yields CDR1 SEHNR and CDR2 FQNEAQ (reference sequence). The CDR3 is 15 residues long.

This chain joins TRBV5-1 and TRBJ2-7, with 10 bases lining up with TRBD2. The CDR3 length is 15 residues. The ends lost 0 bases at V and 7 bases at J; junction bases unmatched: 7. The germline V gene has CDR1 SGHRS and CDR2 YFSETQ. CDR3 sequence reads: CASSLVSLAGVEQYF. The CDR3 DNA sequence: TGCGCCAGCAGCTTGGTCTCGCTAGCGGGAGTTGAGCAGTACTTC.

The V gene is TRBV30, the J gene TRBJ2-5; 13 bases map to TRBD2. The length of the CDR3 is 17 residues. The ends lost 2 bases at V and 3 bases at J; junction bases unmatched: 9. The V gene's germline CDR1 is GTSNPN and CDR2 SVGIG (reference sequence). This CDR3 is CAWSLMPGLAGKETQYF. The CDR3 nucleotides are TGTGCCTGGAGTCTAATGCCGGGACTAGCGGGAAAAGAGACCCAGTACTTC.

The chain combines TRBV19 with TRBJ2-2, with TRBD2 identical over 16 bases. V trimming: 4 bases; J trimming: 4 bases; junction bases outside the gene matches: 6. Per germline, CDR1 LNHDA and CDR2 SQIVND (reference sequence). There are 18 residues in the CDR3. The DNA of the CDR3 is TGTGCCAGTAGTAAACCGGGACTAGCGGGAGGGCCCACCGGGGAGCTGTTTTTT. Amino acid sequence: CASSKPGLAGGPTGELFF.

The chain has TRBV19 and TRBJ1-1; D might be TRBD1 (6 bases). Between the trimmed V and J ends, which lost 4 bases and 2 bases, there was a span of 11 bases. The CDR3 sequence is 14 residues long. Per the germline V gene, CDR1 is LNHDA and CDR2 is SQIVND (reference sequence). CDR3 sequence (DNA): TGTGCCAGTAGTAAGCAGGGGCATAACACTGAAGCTTTCTTT. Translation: CASSKQGHNTEAFF.

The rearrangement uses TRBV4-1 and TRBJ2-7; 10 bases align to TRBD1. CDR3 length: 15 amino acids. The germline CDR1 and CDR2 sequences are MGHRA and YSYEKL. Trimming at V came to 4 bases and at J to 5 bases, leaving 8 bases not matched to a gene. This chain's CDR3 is CASSPAGTGAHEQYF. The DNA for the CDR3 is TGCGCCAGCAGCCCGGCCGGGACAGGGGCCCACGAGCAGTACTTC.

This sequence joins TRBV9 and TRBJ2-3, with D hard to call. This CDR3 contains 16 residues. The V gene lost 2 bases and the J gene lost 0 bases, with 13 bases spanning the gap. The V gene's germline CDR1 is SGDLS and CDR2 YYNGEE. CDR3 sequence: CASSVGAERSTDTQYF. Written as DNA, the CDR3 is TGTGCCAGCAGCGTCGGCGCGGAGAGGAGCACAGATACGCAGTATTTT.

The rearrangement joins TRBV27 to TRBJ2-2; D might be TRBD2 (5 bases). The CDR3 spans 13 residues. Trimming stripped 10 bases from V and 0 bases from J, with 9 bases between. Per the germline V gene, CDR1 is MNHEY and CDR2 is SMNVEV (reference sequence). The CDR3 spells CATGLANTGELFF. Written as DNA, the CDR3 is TGTGCCACCGGACTCGCGAACACCGGGGAGCTGTTTTTT.

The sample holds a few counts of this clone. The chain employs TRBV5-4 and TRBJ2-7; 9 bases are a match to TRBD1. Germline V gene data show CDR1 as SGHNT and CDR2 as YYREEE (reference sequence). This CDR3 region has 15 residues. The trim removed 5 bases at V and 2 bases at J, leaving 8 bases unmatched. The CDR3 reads CASSLGTGLTYEQYF. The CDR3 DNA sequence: TGTGCCAGCAGTCTCGGGACAGGGCTGACCTACGAGCAGTACTTC.

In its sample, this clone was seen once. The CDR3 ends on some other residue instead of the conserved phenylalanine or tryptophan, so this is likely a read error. The CDR3 DNA sequence: TGTGCCAGCAGCCAAGAGACTAGCGGGAGAGGCGAGCAGTACCTC. This encodes CASSQETSGRGEQYL. The gene calls are TRBV4-2 and TRBJ2-7, with 12 bases that match TRBD2. Germline CDR1 LGHNA, CDR2 YNFKEQ. Germline trimming cut 0 bases from V and 6 bases from J; bases unmatched to any gene: 3. CDR3 length: 15 residues.

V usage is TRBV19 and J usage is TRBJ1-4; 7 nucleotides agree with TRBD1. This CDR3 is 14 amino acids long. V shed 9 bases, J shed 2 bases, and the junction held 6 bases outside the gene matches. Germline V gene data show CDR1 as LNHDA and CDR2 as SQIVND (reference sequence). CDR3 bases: TGTGCCAGCAGTCAGGGGGATACTAATGAAAAACTGTTTTTT. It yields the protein CASSQGDTNEKLFF.

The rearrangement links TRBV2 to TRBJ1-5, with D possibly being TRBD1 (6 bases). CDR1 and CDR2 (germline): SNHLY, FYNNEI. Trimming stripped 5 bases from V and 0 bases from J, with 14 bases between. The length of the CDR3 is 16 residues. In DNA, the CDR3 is TGTGCCAGCAGTCAAGAACAGGGAATTAGCAATCAGCCCCAGCATTTT. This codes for CASSQEQGISNQPQHF.

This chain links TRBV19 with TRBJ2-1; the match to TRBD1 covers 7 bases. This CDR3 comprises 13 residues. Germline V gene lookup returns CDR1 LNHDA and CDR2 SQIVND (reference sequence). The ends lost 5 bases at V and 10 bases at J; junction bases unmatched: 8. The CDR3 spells CASSFDRVGEQFF. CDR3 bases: TGTGCCAGTAGTTTCGACAGGGTCGGAGAGCAGTTCTTC. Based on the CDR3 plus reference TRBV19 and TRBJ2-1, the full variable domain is DGGITQSPKYLFRKEGQNVTLSCEQNLNHDAMYWYRQDPGQGLRLIYYSQIVNDFQKGDIAEGYSVSREKKESFPLTVTSAQKNPTAFYLCASSFDRVGEQFFGPGTRLTVL.

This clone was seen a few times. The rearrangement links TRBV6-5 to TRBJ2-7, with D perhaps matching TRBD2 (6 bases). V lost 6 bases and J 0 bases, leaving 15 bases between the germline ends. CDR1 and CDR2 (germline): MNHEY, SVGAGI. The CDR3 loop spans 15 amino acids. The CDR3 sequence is CASRLQRESSYEQYF. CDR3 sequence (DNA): TGTGCCAGCAGATTACAACGGGAGAGCTCCTACGAGCAGTACTTC.

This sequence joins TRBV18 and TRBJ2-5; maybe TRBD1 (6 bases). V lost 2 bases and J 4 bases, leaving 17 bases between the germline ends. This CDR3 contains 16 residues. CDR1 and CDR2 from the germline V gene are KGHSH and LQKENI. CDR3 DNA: TGTGCCAGCTCACCATCAACGCAGGGGATGGGAGAGACCCAGTACTTC. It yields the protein CASSPSTQGMGETQYF. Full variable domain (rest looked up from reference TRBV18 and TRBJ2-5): NAGVMQNPRHLVRRRGQEARLRCSPMKGHSHVYWYRQLPEEGLKFMVYLQKENIIDESGMPKERFSAEFPKEGPSILRIQQVVRGDSAAYFCASSPSTQGMGETQYFGPGTRLLVL.

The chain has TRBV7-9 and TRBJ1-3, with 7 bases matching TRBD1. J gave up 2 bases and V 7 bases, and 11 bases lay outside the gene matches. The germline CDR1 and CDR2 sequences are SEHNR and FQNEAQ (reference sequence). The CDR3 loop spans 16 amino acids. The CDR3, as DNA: TGTGCCAGCAACCTTCTGGCGGACAGGACTGGAAACACCATATATTTT. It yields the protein CASNLLADRTGNTIYF.

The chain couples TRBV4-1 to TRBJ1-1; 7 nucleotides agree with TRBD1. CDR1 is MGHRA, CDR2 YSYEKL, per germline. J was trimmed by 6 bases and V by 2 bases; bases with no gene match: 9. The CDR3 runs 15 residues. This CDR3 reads CASSQPQGTVSEAFF. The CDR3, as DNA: TGCGCCAGCAGCCAACCACAGGGGACCGTGTCTGAAGCTTTCTTT.

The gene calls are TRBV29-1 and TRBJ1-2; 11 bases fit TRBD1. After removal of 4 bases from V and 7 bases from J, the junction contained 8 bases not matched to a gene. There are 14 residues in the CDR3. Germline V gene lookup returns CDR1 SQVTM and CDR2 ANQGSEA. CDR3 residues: CSVGHLGTGGGYTF. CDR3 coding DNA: TGCAGCGTTGGGCACCTCGGGACAGGGGGTGGCTACACCTTC.